This is a list of T cell receptor beta chains from one sample in a study of blood T cells in healthy people across ages. TCRdb redid the calling of the 5' RACE reads with MiXCR, one entry per CDR3 protein. This table holds 550,000 to 600,000 distinct CDR3 sequences, approximately 27% found once. Sequencing was carried out using blood. The receptors were gathered from a woman in her sixties or seventies in good health. The CDR3 runs from the conserved cysteine through the conserved F or W.

cdr3_aa | cdr3_length | j_call | v_call
CASSSEGLSSEKLFF | 15 | TRBJ1-4 | TRBV5-1
CASSPSRQGDLNTEAFF | 17 | TRBJ1-1 | TRBV5-1
CASSQDDPFNQPQHF | 15 | TRBJ1-5 | TRBV4-1
CASSTNTGDGEQFF | 14 | TRBJ2-1 | TRBV9
CAIKGLAGDAFSHNEQFF | 18 | TRBJ2-1 | TRBV10-3
CASTTGQGNTEAFF | 14 | TRBJ1-1 | TRBV6-1
CASSQTAASGNTIYF | 15 | TRBJ1-3 | TRBV3-1
CASSYDDRSNQPQHF | 15 | TRBJ1-5 | TRBV6-6
CATSALTSGIGEQFF | 15 | TRBJ2-1 | TRBV10-3
CAWSRTGGIDEQYF | 14 | TRBJ2-7 | TRBV30
CASSLNLGNTIYF | 13 | TRBJ1-3 | TRBV12-3/TRBV12-4
CASSARTGGETDTQYF | 16 | TRBJ2-3 | TRBV6-1
CASSEWIGQVKFF | 13 | TRBJ2-1 | TRBV2
CSAPSTGNVNTEAFF | 15 | TRBJ1-1 | TRBV20-1
CASWAGASYEQFF | 13 | NA | TRBV5-1
CASGRGGQKNIQYF | 14 | TRBJ2-4 | TRBV5-5
CASSVGTSFETQYF | 14 | TRBJ2-5 | TRBV9
CASSPSGGALSDTQYF | 16 | TRBJ2-3 | TRBV12-3/TRBV12-4
CASSADAPLGYTF | 13 | TRBJ1-2 | TRBV5-1
CSASRQGGEKLFF | 13 | TRBJ1-4 | TRBV20-1
CASSLQADTYNEQFF | 15 | NA | TRBV5-1
CASSFWGRQTGELFF | 15 | TRBJ2-2 | TRBV12-3/TRBV12-4
CASSLPAGAARGYTF | 15 | TRBJ1-2 | TRBV28
CASSVGGNTIYF | 12 | TRBJ1-3 | TRBV2
CASSSTRDRAEGMVKKLFF | 19 | TRBJ1-4 | TRBV5-1
CATSDRGPSSYNEQFF | 16 | TRBJ2-1 | TRBV24-1
CASSTRRGTNEKLFF | 15 | TRBJ1-4 | TRBV7-2
CASIRRGKETQYF | 13 | TRBJ2-5 | TRBV25-1
CSASPQGQAFF | 11 | TRBJ1-1 | TRBV20-1
CARTRNQPQHF | 11 | TRBJ1-5 | TRBV6-2/TRBV6-3
CASSETRDSNYEQYF | 15 | TRBJ2-7 | TRBV2
CSAKRALAGVETQYF | 15 | TRBJ2-5 | TRBV20-1
CASSWRQRNTGELFF | 15 | TRBJ2-2 | TRBV5-1
CASSLALPQETQYF | 14 | TRBJ2-5 | TRBV5-1
CASSLGASLETQYF | 14 | TRBJ2-5 | TRBV7-2
CASSQGRRKYF | 11 | TRBJ2-3 | TRBV3-1
CASSLGSGAIQETQYF | 16 | TRBJ2-5 | TRBV5-8
CSARDSSAAKNIQYF | 15 | TRBJ2-4 | TRBV20-1
CASSLWGAQNSPLHF | 15 | TRBJ1-6 | TRBV11-2
CASSVAPRGGADEQFF | 16 | NA | TRBV9
CASSLNAGPLGTQYF | 15 | TRBJ2-5 | TRBV7-3
CASTTVLEVEQFF | 13 | NA | TRBV12-3/TRBV12-4
CASSLGRTTTDTQYF | 15 | TRBJ2-3 | TRBV12-3/TRBV12-4
CSALTGFSGGQGVQFF | 16 | NA | TRBV20-1